A few counts support the clone carrying this T cell receptor beta chain. The germline gives CDR1 LGHDT, CDR2 YNNKEL (reference sequence). The V gene lost 1 base and the J gene lost 4 bases, with 14 bases spanning the gap. The CDR3 has 16 residues. This record comes from a study of blood T cells in healthy people across ages. PCR was performed a second time for roughly 7 to 11 cycles using a sample-barcoded 5' primer and a J-beta primer mix. TCRdb independently ran MiXCR on the 5' RACE reads; one entry per CDR3 protein. The sample has 1 million or so distinct CDR3 sequences; under 45% are singletons. The chain couples TRBV3-1 to TRBJ2-1, with D hard to call. Sequencing used blood. The sequence was obtained from a woman aged 60 to 75 in good health. The CDR3 loop reads CASSQGRRWVYNEQFF. The CDR3 DNA sequence: TGTGCCAGCAGCCAAGGGCGCCGGTGGGTTTACAATGAGCAGTTCTTC.